Listed below are T cell receptor beta chains from one sample, sequenced in a study of blood T cell repertoires in COVID-19. Clones were read by immunoSEQ multiplex PCR, and TCRdb kept only the in-frame ones, dropping some. This table holds about 30,000 clones, around 89% found once. The sample consisted of peripheral blood. The receptors stem from a human donor in a cohort sampled during active COVID-19. CDR3s leave out the opening cysteine and the closing phenylalanine or tryptophan. Expanded clones get a size class; other rows say once, few or many, or leave the size out.

V: TRBV5-1; size: .; CDR3: ASSLDTNYGYT
V: TRBV9; size: .; CDR3: ASSARGAGTDTQY
V: TRBV28; size: .; CDR3: ASSLGVIQEGETQY
V: TRBV7-2; size: .; CDR3: ASSLVSPGYSEQF
V: TRBV9; size: .; CDR3: ASSVTGTTPTTNEKLF
V: TRBV30; size: .; CDR3: AVTPHSYNSPLH
V: TRBV14; size: once; CDR3: ASSQYPLTATNNMKQLF
V: TRBV7-9; size: .; CDR3: ASSLVGQNQPQH
V: TRBV4-2; size: .; CDR3: ASSQPDSSGGYEQY
V: TRBV7-9; size: once; CDR3: ASSLATGSTGELF
V: TRBV7-8; size: .; CDR3: ASSPTAWEETQY
V: TRBV19; size: .; CDR3: ASSFPDRDGPQH
V: TRBV5-4; size: .; CDR3: ASSLGAPSGGDTQY
V: TRBV5-4; size: .; CDR3: ASSLAHRDISTDTQY
V: TRBV15; size: .; CDR3: ATSRAGGGRQETQY
V: TRBV27; size: .; CDR3: ASSLRGYSSTDTQY
V: TRBV11-2; size: once; CDR3: ASSSGLAGLYEQY